This T cell receptor beta chain was profiled in a study of OX40 agonist ivuxolimab in advanced cancers. Study-level background: Recorded diagnoses for dose-escalation patients were hepatocellular carcinoma, melanoma, renal cell or head and neck cancer.

The CDR3 has 15 residues. The V and J ends lost 5 bases and 3 bases respectively, with 17 bases between them. Per germline, CDR1 MNHEY and CDR2 SMNVEV (reference sequence). Data came from immunoSEQ multiplex PCR; TCRdb stores just in-frame clones and leaves some out. The top ten clones hold less than 0.75% of a sample with around 50,000 clones, 70% to 90% of them seen once. Sequenced material: CD4+ or CD8+ T cells sorted from blood, taken in a trial of the OX40 agonist ivuxolimab. This receptor was taken from an adult with an advanced solid tumor such as melanoma, head and neck, liver or kidney cancer. The chain employs TRBV27 and TRBJ2-7; maybe TRBD2 (5 bases). The CDR3 coding sequence is TGTGCCAGCAGTCCCGGACTCAGAACGGGCTACGAGCAGTACTTC. This gives the protein CASSPGLRTGYEQYF.